Listed below are T cell receptor beta chains from one sample, sequenced in a study of blood T cell repertoires in COVID-19. Generated by immunoSEQ multiplex PCR, the TCRdb table keeps only in-frame clones and is missing some. Among about 99,000 clones listed, about 87% were seen once. The sample taken for sequencing was peripheral blood. These receptors all come from a human donor in a cohort sampled during active or convalescent COVID-19. CDR3s include the opening cysteine and the closing phenylalanine or tryptophan. The D gene is left open where the match is weak. Clone size appears in some rows only: once, few, many, or a class for an expanded clone.

V	J	size	D	CDR3	DNA
TRBV6-2/TRBV6-3	TRBJ2-1	-	TRBD1	CASSRQGAKNEQFF	TGTGCCAGCAGTAGGCAGGGGGCTAAGAATGAGCAGTTCTTC
TRBV10-2	TRBJ2-1	-	-	CASSDLGRGEQFF	TGCGCCAGCAGTGATTTAGGCCGAGGTGAGCAGTTCTTC
TRBV5-6	TRBJ1-2	-	-	CASSLAGGPYGYTF	TGTGCCAGCAGCTTGGCAGGAGGGCCCTATGGCTACACCTTC
TRBV4-3	TRBJ2-7	-	-	CASSHRPSYEQYF	TGCGCCAGCAGCCACCGCCCGAGCTACGAGCAGTACTTC
TRBV19	TRBJ1-5	-	TRBD1	CAVRDRNQPQHF	TGTGCCGTCCGGGACAGGAATCAGCCCCAGCATTTT
TRBV6-5	TRBJ1-1	-	-	CANTPRGNMNTEAFF	TGTGCCAACACCCCCAGGGGAAACATGAACACTGAAGCTTTCTTT
TRBV27	TRBJ1-5	-	-	CASSLSGGAGQPQHF	TGTGCCAGCAGTTTATCAGGGGGGGCTGGACAGCCCCAGCATTTT
TRBV7-3	TRBJ2-5	-	-	CASSLSRDYVTQYF	TGTGCCAGCAGCTTAAGCAGGGATTACGTGACCCAGTACTTC
TRBV2	TRBJ1-1	-	TRBD1	CASNRQGLNTEAFF	TGTGCCAGCAACCGACAGGGGTTGAACACTGAAGCTTTCTTT
TRBV29-1	TRBJ1-1	-	-	CSVRQATEAFF	TGCAGCGTACGACAGGCTACTGAAGCTTTCTTT
TRBV3-1/TRBV3-2	TRBJ1-1	-	TRBD1	CASGRQGVSSNTEAFF	TGTGCCAGCGGGAGACAGGGGGTTTCATCAAACACTGAAGCTTTCTTT
TRBV5-1	TRBJ1-1	-	-	CASSLTGNMNTEAFF	TGCGCCAGCAGCTTAACAGGGAACATGAACACTGAAGCTTTCTTT
TRBV7-3	TRBJ1-1	-	-	CASSPRGAVNSEAFF	TGTGCCAGCAGCCCGCGGGGAGCCGTGAACAGTGAAGCTTTCTTT
TRBV24-1	TRBJ2-5	-	-	CATSGVPGETQYF	TGTGCCACCAGTGGCGTGCCGGGGGAGACCCAGTACTTC
TRBV6-5	TRBJ1-2	-	-	CASRPERRFGYTF	TGTGCCAGTAGACCCGAAAGGCGGTTTGGCTACACCTTC
TRBV6-5	TRBJ2-7	-	TRBD1	CASRTGTAYEQYF	TGTGCCAGCAGGACCGGGACAGCCTACGAGCAGTACTTC
TRBV6-6	TRBJ2-7	-	TRBD2	CASSPTSGGAYEQYF	TGTGCCAGCAGCCCTACTAGCGGGGGTGCGTACGAGCAGTACTTC
TRBV3-1/TRBV3-2	TRBJ2-2	once	-	CASSQEWRQNTGELFF	TGTGCCAGCAGCCAAGAATGGCGGCAGAACACCGGGGAGCTGTTTTTT
TRBV19	TRBJ1-2	-	-	CASSPGHYGYTF	TGTGCCAGTAGCCCTGGGCATTATGGCTACACCTTC
TRBV7-6	TRBJ2-5	once	-	CASSLGYETQYF	TGTGCCAGCAGCTTAGGCTACGAGACCCAGTACTTC
TRBV5-1	TRBJ2-7	-	-	CASSLSPGQRGAF	TGCGCCAGCAGCTTGTCCCCCGGACAGAGGGGAGCCTTC
TRBV6-5	TRBJ1-2	-	TRBD1	CASSRRDSFYGYTF	TGTGCCAGCAGCCGGCGGGACAGCTTCTATGGCTACACCTTC
TRBV11-3	TRBJ2-7	-	-	CASSLGPGPSYEQYF	TGTGCCAGCAGCTTAGGGCCAGGCCCTTCCTACGAGCAGTACTTC
TRBV11-2	TRBJ2-5	-	TRBD1	CASSSQGVQETQYF	TGTGCCAGCAGCTCACAGGGGGTCCAAGAGACCCAGTACTTC
TRBV7-2	TRBJ2-3	-	-	CASSLAGGPGTDTQYF	TGTGCCAGCAGCTTAGCGGGGGGGCCGGGCACAGATACGCAGTATTTT
TRBV13	TRBJ2-5	-	TRBD2	CASSLLAGGGQETQYF	TGTGCCAGCAGCCTGTTAGCGGGGGGAGGCCAAGAGACCCAGTACTTC
TRBV27	TRBJ1-4	-	TRBD1	CASSLLPRQGTNEKLFF	TGTGCCAGCAGTTTACTCCCTAGACAGGGAACTAATGAAAAACTGTTTTTT
TRBV19	TRBJ2-1	-	TRBD2	CASSTSGGYNEQFF	TGTGCCAGTTCGACTAGCGGGGGATACAATGAGCAGTTCTTC
TRBV19	TRBJ2-7	-	-	CASSHLEREQYF	TGTGCCAGTAGTCATTTAGAACGCGAGCAGTACTTC
TRBV4-1	TRBJ1-1	-	TRBD1	CASSHGTGHTEAFF	TGCGCCAGCAGCCACGGGACAGGGCATACTGAAGCTTTCTTT
TRBV4-1	TRBJ1-2	-	-	CASSQDQGPTYGYTF	TGCGCCAGCAGCCAAGACCAGGGTCCCACCTATGGCTACACCTTC
TRBV7-2	TRBJ2-1	-	-	CASSLVFGLEQFF	TGTGCCAGCAGCTTAGTGTTTGGACTTGAGCAGTTCTTC
TRBV9	TRBJ1-2	-	-	CASSVARGAGKACGYTF	TGTGCCAGCAGCGTAGCGCGGGGGGCAGGGAAGGCTTGTGGCTACACCTTC
TRBV9	TRBJ1-2	-	TRBD1	CASSARQGLNYGYTF	TGTGCCAGCAGCGCCCGACAGGGCCTTAACTATGGCTACACCTTC
TRBV7-2	TRBJ1-5	-	-	CASSLVGLSNQPQHF	TGTGCCAGCAGCTTAGTGGGCCTAAGCAATCAGCCCCAGCATTTT
TRBV28	TRBJ1-6	-	TRBD1	CASRGGTVLGSYNSPLHF	TGTGCCAGCAGGGGCGGGACAGTCCTGGGCTCCTATAATTCACCCCTCCACTTT
TRBV9	TRBJ2-1	-	TRBD2	CASSVVSGGEQFF	TGTGCCAGCAGCGTAGTCAGCGGGGGTGAGCAGTTCTTC
TRBV12-5	TRBJ1-3	-	-	CASGQGRGNTIYF	TGTGCTAGTGGACAGGGAAGGGGAAACACCATATATTTT
TRBV2	TRBJ1-1	-	TRBD1	CASRDRGRTEAFF	TGTGCTAGCAGGGACAGGGGTCGGACTGAAGCTTTCTTT
TRBV7-2	TRBJ2-7	-	TRBD1	CASSYDRGMYEQYF	TGTGCCAGCAGCTATGACAGGGGGATGTACGAGCAGTACTTC
TRBV7-9	TRBJ2-2	-	-	CASSLSPAATGELFF	TGTGCCAGCAGCTTATCTCCCGCGGCCACCGGGGAGCTGTTTTTT
TRBV19	TRBJ1-5	-	-	CASSTRDGGNQPQHF	TGTGCCAGTAGTACCCGGGACGGAGGGAATCAGCCCCAGCATTTT
TRBV3-1/TRBV3-2	TRBJ2-5	-	TRBD2	CASSQELAMETQYF	TGTGCCAGCAGCCAAGAACTAGCGATGGAGACCCAGTACTTC
TRBV4-2	TRBJ2-3	-	TRBD2	CASRGLAGATDTQYF	TGTGCCAGCAGAGGACTAGCGGGCGCCACAGATACGCAGTATTTT
TRBV2	TRBJ1-4	few	-	CASIRGVTNEKLFF	TGTGCCAGCATTAGGGGCGTGACTAATGAAAAACTGTTTTTT
TRBV2	TRBJ2-1	-	TRBD2	CASTMGTSVNFNEQFF	TGTGCCAGCACCATGGGGACTAGCGTAAATTTCAATGAGCAGTTCTTC
TRBV19	TRBJ1-3	-	-	CASNTGDSPGNTIYF	TGTGCCAGTAACACAGGCGACTCTCCCGGAAACACCATATATTTT
TRBV4-2	TRBJ1-2	few	TRBD1	CASSQDIADRLYGYTF	TGTGCCAGCAGCCAAGATATAGCGGACAGGTTATATGGCTACACCTTC
TRBV19	TRBJ1-5	-	-	CASSWANSNQPQHF	TGTGCCAGTAGCTGGGCCAATAGCAATCAGCCCCAGCATTTT
TRBV11-2	TRBJ1-6	few	TRBD1	CASSSGQGARRSYNSPLHF	TGTGCCAGCAGCTCCGGACAGGGGGCTCGTCGCTCCTATAATTCACCCCTCCACTTT
TRBV19	TRBJ2-7	large	TRBD1	CASSPGGRGLYEQYF	TGTGCCAGTAGCCCCGGGGGCAGGGGGCTCTACGAGCAGTACTTC
TRBV19	TRBJ1-1	-	-	CASSWNEGAEAFF	TGTGCCAGTAGTTGGAACGAGGGGGCTGAAGCTTTCTTT